This entry describes one T cell receptor (beta chain). Its specificity is not known. Germline V gene data show CDR1 as SQVTM and CDR2 as ANQGSEA. J lost 3 bases, V lost 4 bases, and 5 bases had no gene match. CDR3 length: 14 residues. The protocol was immunoSEQ multiplex PCR, while the TCRdb copy is restricted to in-frame clones and leaves out a portion. The repertoire holds 31,000 or so clones, approximately 91% seen once, with around 4% in the top ten. This sample is drawn from a study of T cells in localized non-small cell lung cancer. Study results and limitations: Researchers found a median roughly 50 of the top 100 tumor clones in adjacent lung. Heterogeneity within the tumor remains possible, as just one region underwent sequencing.

J is TRBJ2-2 and V is TRBV29-1, with 7 bases that match TRBD2. The sequencing here drew on peripheral blood mononuclear cells, taken before any cancer treatment. The receptor comes from a woman between 35 and 70 years old with stage III lung adenocarcinoma. As DNA, the CDR3 is TGCAGCGTTGGTGGGCGGGGGTACACCGGGGAGCTGTTTTTT. Amino acid sequence: CSVGGRGYTGELFF.